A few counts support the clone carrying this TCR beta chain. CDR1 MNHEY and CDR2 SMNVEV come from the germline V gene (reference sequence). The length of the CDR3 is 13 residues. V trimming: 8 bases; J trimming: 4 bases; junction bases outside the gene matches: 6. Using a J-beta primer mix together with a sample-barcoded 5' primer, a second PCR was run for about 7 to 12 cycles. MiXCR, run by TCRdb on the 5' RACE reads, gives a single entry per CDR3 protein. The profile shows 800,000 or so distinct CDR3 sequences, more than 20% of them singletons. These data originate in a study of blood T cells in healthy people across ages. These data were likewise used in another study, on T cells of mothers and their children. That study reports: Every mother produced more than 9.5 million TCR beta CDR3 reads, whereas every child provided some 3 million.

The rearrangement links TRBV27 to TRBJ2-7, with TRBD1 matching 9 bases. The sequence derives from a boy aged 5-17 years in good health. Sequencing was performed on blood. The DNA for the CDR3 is TGTGCCAGCCGGACAGGGGCGTTGTACGAGCAGTACTTC. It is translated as CASRTGALYEQYF.